These 21 T cell receptor beta chains came from one sample sequenced in a study of blood T cells in healthy people across ages. For the second PCR, which ran for roughly 6 to 12 cycles, a sample-barcoded 5' primer and a J-beta primer mix were used. One entry per CDR3 protein, called by TCRdb with MiXCR from the 5' RACE reads. This sample yields 380,000 or so distinct CDR3 sequences, of which roughly half are seen a single time; approximately 51% belongs to the top ten. Specimen: blood. The origin of the receptors is a man aged 60 to 75 in good health.

The gene calls are TRBV20-1 and TRBJ2-1; TRBD1 is a possible D gene (5 bases). Germline-derived CDR1 and CDR2 are DFQATT and SNEGSKA (reference sequence). This CDR3 spans 11 amino acids. Trimming took off 6 bases at V and 6 bases at J, with 9 bases between the two ends. CDR3 DNA sequence: TGCAGTGCCAGGGCTCGCAATGAGCAGTTCTTC. Protein: CSARARNEQFF.

This clonotype was observed a few times. The chain has TRBV7-2 and TRBJ2-4; D not certain. The V end lost 6 bases, the J end lost 0 bases, and 9 bases lay between the germline ends. CDR3 length: 14 residues. Germline V gene data show CDR1 as SGHTA and CDR2 as FQGNSA. CDR3 loop: CASSPNAAKNIQYF. For the CDR3, the DNA is TGTGCCAGCAGTCCAAACGCAGCCAAAAACATTCAGTACTTC. The full variable domain, rest sourced from reference TRBV7-2 and TRBJ2-4, is GAGVSQSPSNKVTEKGKDVELRCDPISGHTALYWYRQSLGQGLEFLIYFQGNSAPDKSGLPSDRFSAERTGGSVSTLTIQRTQQEDSAVYLCASSPNAAKNIQYFGAGTRLSVL.

As regards this clonotype: A read error may explain this, as a much larger clone is one base away. This sequence joins TRBV4-1 and TRBJ2-7; possible D gene TRBD2, 6 bases. CDR1 is MGHRA, CDR2 YSYEKL, per germline. The CDR3 covers 17 residues. DNA of the CDR3: TGCGCCAACAGCCAAGGACCCGGGACGGGGGTCTCCTACGAGCAGTACTTC. Amino acid sequence: CANSQGPGTGVSYEQYF.

V usage is TRBV6-2 or TRBV6-3 and J usage is TRBJ2-1, with TRBD2 matching over 15 bases. The trim removed 4 bases at V and 8 bases at J, leaving 12 bases unmatched. This CDR3 has 18 residues. Germline assignment: CDR1 MNHEY and CDR2 SVGEGT. The CDR3 is CASSSPGTSGRSVDEQFF. The DNA of the CDR3 is TGTGCCAGCAGTTCGCCCGGGACTAGCGGGAGGAGCGTCGATGAGCAGTTCTTC.

The chain joins TRBV20-1 to TRBJ1-4, with D perhaps TRBD1 (5 bases). The germline gives CDR1 DFQATT, CDR2 SNEGSKA (reference sequence). V lost 5 bases to trimming and J lost 0 bases, with 7 bases between them. The CDR3 consists of 13 residues. In DNA, the CDR3 is TGCAGTGCTCCAGGGCCAACTAATGAAAAACTGTTTTTT. Its protein product is CSAPGPTNEKLFF.

The chain uses TRBV12-3 or TRBV12-4 and TRBJ2-3; D is tentatively TRBD1 or TRBD2 (5 bases each). V was shortened by 5 bases and J by 1 base, with 10 bases between the two germline ends. The CDR3 is made up of 14 amino acids. The CDR3 spells CASSDSGRTDTQYF. In DNA form, the CDR3 reads TGTGCCAGCAGTGACAGCGGACGCACAGATACGCAGTATTTT.

The chain carries TRBV3-1 and TRBJ1-6, with D maybe TRBD1 (6 bases). Germline lookup yields CDR1 LGHDT and CDR2 YNNKEL (reference sequence). The ends were cut back, 2 bases at V and 10 bases at J, with 18 bases in the middle. This CDR3 has 16 amino acids. The CDR3 protein is CASSQNRQDPLSPLHF. The CDR3 DNA reads as TGTGCCAGCAGCCAAAATCGACAGGACCCCTTGTCACCCCTCCACTTT.

There are a few counts of this clonotype. The V and J genes are TRBV9 and TRBJ2-5, with unresolved D. The length of the CDR3 is 13 residues. Trimming removed 0 bases from V and 3 bases from J, with 6 bases in between. CDR1 SGDLS and CDR2 YYNGEE come from the germline V gene. The CDR3 DNA is TGTGCCAGCAGCGTAGGGGGTAAAGAGACCCAGTACTTC. It yields the protein CASSVGGKETQYF.

The chain employs TRBV29-1 and TRBJ2-3, with TRBD2 as a possible D gene (5 bases). There are 15 residues in the CDR3. The germline V gene encodes CDR1 SQVTM and CDR2 ANQGSEA. Deletions cut 0 bases from V and 8 bases from J, with 18 bases between. CDR3 region: CSVEDGLAVAGTQYF. In DNA form, the CDR3 reads TGCAGCGTTGAAGACGGTCTAGCAGTGGCAGGTACGCAGTATTTT.

This clonotype came up a few times. This chain connects TRBV4-2 to TRBJ2-5; possible D gene TRBD2, 6 bases. Per germline, CDR1 LGHNA and CDR2 YNFKEQ. V shed 1 base and J shed 11 bases, with 23 bases lying between them. The CDR3 totals 16 residues. The CDR3 region has the DNA TGTGCCAGCAGCCAAGCGGGAGTGCGGGGTACACTAGAGCAGTACTTC. Its translation is CASSQAGVRGTLEQYF.

This clonotype was seen only a few times. The rearrangement links TRBV5-6 to TRBJ2-7, with D possibly TRBD2 on 5 matching bases. The V end lost 1 base, the J end lost 4 bases, and 12 bases lay between the germline ends. Germline V gene data show CDR1 as SGHDT and CDR2 as YYEEEE. The length of the CDR3 is 14 residues. The CDR3 DNA sequence: TGTGCCAGCAGCTTGCGGGGTACAGAGTACGAGCAGTACTTC. Residues: CASSLRGTEYEQYF. Supplemented by reference TRBV5-6 and TRBJ2-7, the full variable domain reads DAGVTQSPTHLIKTRGQQVTLRCSPKSGHDTVSWYQQALGQGPQFIFQYYEEEERQRGNFPDRFSGHQFPNYSSELNVNALLLGDSALYLCASSLRGTEYEQYFGPGTRLTVT.

The chain joins TRBV5-5 to TRBJ1-2; weak D call: TRBD1 (5 bases). Trimming stripped 2 bases from V and 4 bases from J, with 15 bases between. The CDR3 covers 15 residues. Germline lookup yields CDR1 SGHKS and CDR2 YYEKEE (reference sequence). The CDR3 protein is CASSLWGRPSYGYTF. In nucleotides, the CDR3 is TGTGCCAGCAGCTTATGGGGCAGGCCCTCCTATGGCTACACCTTC.

The rearrangement links TRBV13 to TRBJ1-6; D perhaps matches TRBD1 (6 bases). Trimming stripped 5 bases from V and 7 bases from J, with 18 bases between. There are 16 residues in the CDR3. Per germline, CDR1 PRHDT and CDR2 FYEKMQ (reference sequence). The CDR3 DNA sequence: TGTGCCAGCAGCGAGCGACAGGCCCCTGTAAATTCACCCCTCCACTTT. Its protein product is CASSERQAPVNSPLHF. The full variable domain, its missing parts supplied by reference TRBV13 and TRBJ1-6, is AAGVIQSPRHLIKEKRETATLKCYPIPRHDTVYWYQQGPGQDPQFLISFYEKMQSDKGSIPDRFSAQQFSDYHSELNMSSLELGDSALYFCASSERQAPVNSPLHFGNGTRLTVT.

This chain links TRBV6-6 with TRBJ2-1; D perhaps matches TRBD2 (6 bases). CDR1 MNHNY and CDR2 SVGAGI come from the germline V gene (reference sequence). The ends were cut back, 6 bases at V and 0 bases at J, with 12 bases in the middle. The length of the CDR3 is 15 residues. This CDR3 reads CASSPADYSYNEQFF. The CDR3 DNA is TGTGCCAGCAGCCCCGCGGACTACTCCTACAATGAGCAGTTCTTC.

This clonotype was counted a few times. The chain combines TRBV5-4 with TRBJ1-2, with 11 bases aligning to TRBD1. V shed 3 bases, J shed 7 bases, and the junction held 2 bases outside the gene matches. Germline V gene sequence: CDR1 SGHNT, CDR2 YYREEE (reference sequence). The CDR3 length is 13 residues. The DNA for the CDR3 is TGTGCCAGCAGCTGGGGGACAGGGGGTGGCTACACCTTC. It encodes CASSWGTGGGYTF.

V usage is TRBV4-2 and J usage is TRBJ2-1; 9 nucleotides match TRBD2. This CDR3 region has 15 residues. The germline CDR1 and CDR2 sequences are LGHNA and YNFKEQ. Trimming removed 5 bases from V and 7 bases from J; junction bases left unmatched: 9. CDR3 nucleotide sequence: TGTGCCAGCAGCGCGAGCGGGAGGATGGTGAATGAGCAGTTCTTC. This translates into CASSASGRMVNEQFF.

The chain uses TRBV9 and TRBJ2-1; D could derive from TRBD1 or TRBD2 (5 bases each). Germline values: CDR1 SGDLS, CDR2 YYNGEE. The CDR3 runs to 16 residues. Trimming pared 4 bases from V and 7 bases from J, leaving 21 bases between. The CDR3 is CASSPGRGPATNEQFF. CDR3 DNA: TGTGCCAGCAGCCCAGGAAGGGGACCAGCGACGAATGAGCAGTTCTTC.

This clonotype occurred many times. The chain joins TRBV20-1 to TRBJ1-2; no definite D call. Germline lookup yields CDR1 DFQATT and CDR2 SNEGSKA (reference sequence). V dropped 0 bases and J dropped 8 bases, with 19 bases sitting between them. The CDR3 is made up of 15 amino acids. The CDR3 coding sequence is TGCAGTGCTAGAGATGTTCAAGAGGGCTTGAGGGGCTACACCTTC. As protein: CSARDVQEGLRGYTF.

CDR3 protein: CASSIGTDTQYF. In nucleotides, the CDR3 is TGCGCCAGCAGCATCGGCACAGATACGCAGTATTTT. This sequence joins TRBV5-1 and TRBJ2-3; no reliable D call. CDR3 size: 12 residues. Trimming stripped 4 bases from V and 1 base from J, with 4 bases between. Germline CDR1 reads SGHRS; CDR2 reads YFSETQ. Variable domain in full (rest from reference TRBV5-1 and TRBJ2-3): KAGVTQTPRYLIKTRGQQVTLSCSPISGHRSVSWYQQTPGQGLQFLFEYFSETQRNKGNFPGRFSGRQFSNSRSEMNVSTLELGDSALYLCASSIGTDTQYFGPGTRLTVL.

The chain combines TRBV20-1 with TRBJ2-4, with D possibly being TRBD1 or TRBD2 (5 bases each). The J call may be mistaken, given a closer DNA end match to TRBJ2-7. The CDR3 runs to 13 residues. In germline, CDR1 is DFQATT, CDR2 SNEGSKA (reference sequence). The DNA of the CDR3 is TGCAGTGCATGGGACGGATCCTCCTACGAGCAGTACTTC. This codes for CSAWDGSSYEQYF.

The chain employs TRBV20-1 and TRBJ2-1; D may be TRBD2 (6 bases). CDR1 is DFQATT and CDR2 is SNEGSKA in the germline V gene (reference sequence). This CDR3 comprises 13 residues. Deletions cut 6 bases from V and 7 bases from J, with 16 bases between. This CDR3 reads CSAKTWRGNEQFF. In DNA form, the CDR3 reads TGCAGTGCAAAGACATGGAGGGGAAATGAGCAGTTCTTC.